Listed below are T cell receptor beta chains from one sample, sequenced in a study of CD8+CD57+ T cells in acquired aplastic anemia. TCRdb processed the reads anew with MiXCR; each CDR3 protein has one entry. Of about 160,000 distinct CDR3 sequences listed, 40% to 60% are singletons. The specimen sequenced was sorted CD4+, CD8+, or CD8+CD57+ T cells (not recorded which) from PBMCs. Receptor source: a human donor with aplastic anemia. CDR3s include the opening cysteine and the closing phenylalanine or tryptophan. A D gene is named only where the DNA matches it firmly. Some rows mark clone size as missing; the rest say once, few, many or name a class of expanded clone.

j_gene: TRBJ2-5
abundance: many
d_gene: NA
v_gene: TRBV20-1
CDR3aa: CSARDFISGETQYF
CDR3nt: TGCAGTGCTAGAGATTTTATTTCTGGGGAGACCCAGTACTTC

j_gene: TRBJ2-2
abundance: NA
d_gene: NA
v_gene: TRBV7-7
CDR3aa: CASSLGPPGSAGELFF
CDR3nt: TGTGCTAGCAGCTTAGGCCCCCCTGGGTCGGCCGGGGAGCTGTTTTTT

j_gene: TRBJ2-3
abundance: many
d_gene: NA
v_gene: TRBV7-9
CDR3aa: CASSLVTGTDTQYF
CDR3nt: TGTGCCAGCAGCTTAGTGACAGGCACAGATACGCAGTATTTT

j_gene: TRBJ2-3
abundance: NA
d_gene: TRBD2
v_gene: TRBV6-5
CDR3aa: CASSCSLAGLTDTQYF
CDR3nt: TGTGCCAGCAGTTGCTCTCTAGCGGGACTTACAGATACGCAGTATTTT

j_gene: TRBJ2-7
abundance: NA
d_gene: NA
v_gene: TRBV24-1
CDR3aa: CATSDGNYEQYF
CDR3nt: TGTGCCACCAGTGACGGGAACTACGAGCAGTACTTC

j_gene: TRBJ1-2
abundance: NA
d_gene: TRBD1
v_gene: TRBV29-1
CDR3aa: CSVATGTGYGYTF
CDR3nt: TGCAGCGTCGCGACCGGGACAGGCTATGGCTACACCTTC

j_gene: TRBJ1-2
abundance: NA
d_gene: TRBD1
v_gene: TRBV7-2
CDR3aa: CASSYDRGQYGYTF
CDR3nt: TGTGCCAGCAGTTACGACAGGGGGCAATATGGCTACACCTTC

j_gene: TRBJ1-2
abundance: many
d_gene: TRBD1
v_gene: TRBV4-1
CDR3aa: CASSQDGQGISGYTF
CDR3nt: TGTGCCAGCAGCCAAGATGGACAGGGGATATCTGGCTACACCTTC

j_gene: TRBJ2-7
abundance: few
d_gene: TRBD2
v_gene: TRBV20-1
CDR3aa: CSASGTSGGSSYEQYF
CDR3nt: TGCAGTGCTTCCGGGACTAGCGGGGGGAGCTCCTACGAGCAGTACTTC

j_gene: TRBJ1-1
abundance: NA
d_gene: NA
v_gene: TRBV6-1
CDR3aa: CASSEGTAQMNTEAFF
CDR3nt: TGTGCCAGCAGTGAAGGCACGGCGCAGATGAACACTGAAGCTTTCTTT

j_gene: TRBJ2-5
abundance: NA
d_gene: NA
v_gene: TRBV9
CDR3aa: CASSPTQYF
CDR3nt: TGTGCCAGCAGCCCGACCCAGTACTTC

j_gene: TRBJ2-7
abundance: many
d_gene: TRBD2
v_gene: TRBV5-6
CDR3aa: CASSRLAGVYEQYF
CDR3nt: TGTGCCAGCTCCCGACTAGCGGGGGTCTACGAGCAGTACTTC

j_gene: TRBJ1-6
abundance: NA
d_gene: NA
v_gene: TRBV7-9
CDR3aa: CASSVTGSYNSPLHF
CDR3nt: TGTGCCAGCAGTGTAACAGGGTCCTATAATTCACCCCTCCACTTT

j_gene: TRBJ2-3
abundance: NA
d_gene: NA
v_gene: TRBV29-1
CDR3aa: CSVGSDTQYF
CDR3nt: TGCAGCGTAGGGTCAGATACGCAGTATTTT

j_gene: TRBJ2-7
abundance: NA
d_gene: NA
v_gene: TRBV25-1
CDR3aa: CASSGRAYEQYF
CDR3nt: TGTGCCAGCAGTGGGAGGGCCTACGAGCAGTACTTC

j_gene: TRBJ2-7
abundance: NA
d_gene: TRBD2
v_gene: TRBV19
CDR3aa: CASSLQGGPGGEQYF
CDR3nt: TGTGCCAGTAGTCTTCAGGGAGGGCCAGGCGGGGAGCAGTACTTC

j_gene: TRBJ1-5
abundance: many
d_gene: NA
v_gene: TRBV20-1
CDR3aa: CSANKGTQPQHF
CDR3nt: TGCAGTGCTAATAAGGGTACTCAGCCCCAGCATTTT

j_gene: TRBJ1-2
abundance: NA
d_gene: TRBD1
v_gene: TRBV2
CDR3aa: CASSSRSWTGMGGYTF
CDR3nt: TGTGCCAGCAGTTCCAGATCCTGGACAGGTATGGGTGGCTACACCTTC

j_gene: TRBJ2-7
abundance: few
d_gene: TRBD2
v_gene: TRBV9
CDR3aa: CARRAGGGGHPSHEQYF
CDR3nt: TGTGCCCGTAGGGCGGGGGGCGGGGGACACCCCTCTCACGAGCAGTACTTC

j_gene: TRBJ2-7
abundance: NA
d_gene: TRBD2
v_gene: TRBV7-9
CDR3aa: CASSVSGGSSYEQYF
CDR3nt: TGTGCCAGCAGCGTTAGCGGGGGCAGCTCCTACGAGCAGTACTTC

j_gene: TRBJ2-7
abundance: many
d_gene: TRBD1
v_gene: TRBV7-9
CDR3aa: CASSPASDRIYEQYF
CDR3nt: TGTGCCAGCAGCCCAGCGTCGGACAGGATCTACGAGCAGTACTTC

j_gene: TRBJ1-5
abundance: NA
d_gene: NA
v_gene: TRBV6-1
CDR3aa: CASRGAREPAQHF
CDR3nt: TGTGCCAGCAGGGGGGCAAGGGAACCTGCCCAGCATTTT

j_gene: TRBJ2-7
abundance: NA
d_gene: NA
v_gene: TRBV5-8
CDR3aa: CASSLINVGQYF
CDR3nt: TGTGCCAGCAGCTTGATCAATGTGGGGCAGTACTTC

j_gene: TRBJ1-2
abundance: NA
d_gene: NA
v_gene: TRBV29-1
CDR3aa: CSVEGPGRYGCTF
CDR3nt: TGCAGCGTTGAAGGACCGGGACGTTACGGCTGCACCTTC

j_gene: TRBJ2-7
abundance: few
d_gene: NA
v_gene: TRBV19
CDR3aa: CASSMIRREVEQYF
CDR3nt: TGTGCCAGTAGTATGATCCGTCGTGAGGTCGAGCAGTACTTC

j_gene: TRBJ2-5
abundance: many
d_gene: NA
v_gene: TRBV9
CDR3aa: CASSVYQGQETQYF
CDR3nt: TGTGCCAGCAGCGTATATCAGGGTCAAGAGACCCAGTACTTC

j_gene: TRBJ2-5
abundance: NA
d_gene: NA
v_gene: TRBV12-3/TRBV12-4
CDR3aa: CASTWTAPQETQYF
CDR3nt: TGTGCCAGCACCTGGACAGCGCCCCAAGAGACCCAGTACTTC

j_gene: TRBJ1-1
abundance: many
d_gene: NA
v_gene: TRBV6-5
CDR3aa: CASSYGRGGTEAFF
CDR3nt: TGTGCCAGCAGTTACGGGAGAGGGGGCACTGAAGCTTTCTTT

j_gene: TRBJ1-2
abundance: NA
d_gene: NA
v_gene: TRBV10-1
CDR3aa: CASSERDLGYGYTF
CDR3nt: TGCGCCAGCAGTGAGCGAGATCTCGGTTATGGCTACACCTTC

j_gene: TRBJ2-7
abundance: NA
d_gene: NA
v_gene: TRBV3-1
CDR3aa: CASSQDLGRVYSYEQYF
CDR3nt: TGTGCCAGCAGCCAAGATTTGGGGCGGGTTTACTCCTACGAGCAGTACTTC

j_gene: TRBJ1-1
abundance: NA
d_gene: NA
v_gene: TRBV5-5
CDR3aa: CASSFSVGKNTEAFF
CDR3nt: TGTGCCAGCAGTTTTTCGGTGGGGAAAAACACTGAAGCTTTCTTT

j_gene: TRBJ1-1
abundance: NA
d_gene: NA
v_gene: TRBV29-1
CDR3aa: CSVAPGGQAFF
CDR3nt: TGCAGCGTTGCTCCGGGGGGGCAAGCTTTCTTT

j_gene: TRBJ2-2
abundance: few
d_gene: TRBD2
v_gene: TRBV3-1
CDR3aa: CASSPGLAGGPFWAGELFF
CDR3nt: TGTGCCAGCAGCCCGGGTCTAGCGGGAGGGCCTTTCTGGGCCGGGGAACTGTTTTTT

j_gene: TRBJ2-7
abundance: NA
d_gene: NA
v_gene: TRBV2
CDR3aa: CASHDRTTASYEQYF
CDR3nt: TGTGCCAGCCATGACAGGACGACCGCATCCTACGAGCAGTACTTC

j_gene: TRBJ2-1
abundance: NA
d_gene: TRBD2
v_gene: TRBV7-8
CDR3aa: CASSLAGLAGDQQFF
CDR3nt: TGTGCCAGCAGCTTAGCGGGACTAGCGGGCGATCAGCAGTTCTTC

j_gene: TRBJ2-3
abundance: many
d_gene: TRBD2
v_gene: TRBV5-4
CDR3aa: CASSLEPTSGTTDTQYF
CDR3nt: TGTGCCAGCAGCTTGGAGCCGACTAGCGGGACCACAGATACGCAGTATTTT

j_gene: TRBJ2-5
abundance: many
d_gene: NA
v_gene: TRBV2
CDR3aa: CASSGGAETQYF
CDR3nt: TGTGCCAGCAGTGGGGGCGCCGAGACCCAGTACTTC

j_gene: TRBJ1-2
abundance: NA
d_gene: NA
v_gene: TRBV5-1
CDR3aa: CASRQARTADLTMALGYTF
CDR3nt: TGCGCCAGCAGACAGGCGAGGACCGCCGACCTAACTATGGCTTTGGGCTACACCTTC

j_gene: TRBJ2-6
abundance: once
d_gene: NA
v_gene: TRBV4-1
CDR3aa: CASSHQGSGANVLTF
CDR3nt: TGCGCCAGCAGCCACCAGGGCTCTGGGGCCAACGTCCTGACTTTC

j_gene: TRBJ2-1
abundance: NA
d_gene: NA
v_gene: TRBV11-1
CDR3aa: CASSLTGTQCNEQFF
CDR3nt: TGTGCCAGCAGCTTAACCGGGACGCAGTGCAATGAGCAGTTCTTC

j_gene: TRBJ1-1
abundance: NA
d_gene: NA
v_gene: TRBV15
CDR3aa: CATSPLSPGDTEAFF
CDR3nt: TGTGCCACCAGCCCACTTAGCCCTGGGGACACTGAAGCTTTCTTT

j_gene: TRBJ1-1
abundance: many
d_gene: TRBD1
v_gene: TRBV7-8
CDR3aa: CASSRLTGRTEAFF
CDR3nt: TGTGCCAGCAGCCGACTGACAGGGAGGACTGAAGCTTTCTTT

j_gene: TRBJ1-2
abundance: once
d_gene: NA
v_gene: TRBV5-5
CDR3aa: CASSLWGAQGMDYTF
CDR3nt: TGTGCCAGCAGCTTGTGGGGGGCCCAGGGAATGGACTACACCTTC

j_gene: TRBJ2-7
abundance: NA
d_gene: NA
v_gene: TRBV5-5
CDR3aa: CASRPRGYEQYF
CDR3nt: TGTGCCAGCAGACCCAGGGGCTACGAGCAGTACTTC

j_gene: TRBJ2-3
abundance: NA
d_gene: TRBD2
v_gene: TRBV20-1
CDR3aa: CSARSSSGSDTQYF
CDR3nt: TGCAGTGCTAGATCGTCTAGCGGGAGTGATACGCAGTATTTT